The T cell receptor beta chain under discussion was sequenced for a study of tumor-infiltrating lymphocytes in localized non-small cell lung cancer. Study-wide results and limits: Available tissue quantity limited TCR sequencing to a patient subset.

The germline V gene encodes CDR1 KGHSH and CDR2 LQKENI. Trimming took off 3 bases at V and 4 bases at J, with 15 bases between the two ends. This CDR3 has 15 amino acids. In regard to this clone: Its antigen is as yet unknown.

Method: immunoSEQ multiplex PCR; TCRdb's copy keeps in-frame clones and lacks some. The sample yields tens of thousands of clones, approximately 70% seen once. V gene TRBV18 combines with J gene TRBJ1-1; D may be TRBD1 (6 bases). Sequences were obtained from lung tumor tissue. The clonotype was recovered from a human donor with non-small cell lung cancer. The CDR3 loop reads CASSPGEQGSTEAFF. The CDR3, as DNA: TGTGCCAGCTCACCCGGGGAACAGGGTAGCACTGAAGCTTTCTTT.